This TCR beta chain is drawn from a study of T cell responses to AZD1222 COVID-19 vaccine. Regarding the study as a whole: Samples come after the peak T cell response, not at day 14. At baseline, just a handful of AZD1222 recipients tested seropositive. Donors were chiefly white British, with a greater number of females, and clonal diversity was perhaps underestimated.

Data came from immunoSEQ multiplex PCR; TCRdb stores just in-frame clones and leaves some out. The sample has 150,000 or so clones, around 88% seen once. Trimming cost V 0 bases and J 3 bases, with 9 bases left between them. Germline lookup yields CDR1 MNHEY and CDR2 SVGAGI. The CDR3 runs to 15 residues. On this clone: Its antigen remains unknown.

The chain employs TRBV6-5 and TRBJ1-5; unclear D gene. The specimen comprised peripheral blood, sampled on day 0 of AZD1222 vaccination. This clonotype originated in an adult in good health. The CDR3 here is CASSYSGVHNQPQHF. CDR3 nucleotides: TGTGCCAGCAGTTACTCCGGGGTCCACAATCAGCCCCAGCATTTT.